The source of this TCR beta chain is a study of T-cell reconstitution after alpha-beta-depleted transplantation in children. TCRbeta library construction was performed incorporating unique molecular identifiers. TCRdb re-called the PCR reads through MiXCR, storing one row per CDR3 protein. The table lists approximately 500,000 distinct CDR3 sequences, over 9.5% of them singletons. V dropped 5 bases and J dropped 9 bases, with 17 bases sitting between them. The CDR3 is 15 amino acids. Germline assignment: CDR1 SGHVS and CDR2 FNYEAQ. The sequenced sample was PBMCs, obtained before TCRalphabeta/CD19-depleted stem cell transplant. The V call is TRBV7-6, the J call TRBJ1-6; D is unclear. This TCR was sampled from a child aged 2-15 years with inherited bone marrow failure, due to receive a stem cell transplant. CDR3 sequence: CASSLNPLGFSPLHF. CDR3 sequence (DNA): TGTGCCAGCAGCCTCAACCCCCTCGGGTTTTCACCCCTCCACTTT.